This TCR beta chain was retrieved from a study of cytomegalovirus exposure and HLA in healthy donors (dated by TCRdb to the late 2010s). In terms of the full investigation: An earlier analysis of more than 550 of the donors reported approximately 260 Gb of sequence data and 95 million to 130 million unique TCR beta sequences obtained from 180 million or so T cells. A later genetic analysis used genome-wide SNP genotypes for about 60% of the roughly 700 donors, treating that subset as a discovery cohort. Every repertoire in the discovery cohort had been generated on one and the same sequencing platform. On average, around 230,000 unique TCR beta nucleotide sequences were sequenced per donor among some 430 genotyped donors of the cohort, with roughly 18% of those sequences being non-productive. The study was designed to test whether signatures of past pathogen exposure could be identified by cataloging public T cell receptors. Typing coverage differed by locus: A, B, C, DRB1 and DQB1 were typed in roughly 629-640 donors, DQA1 in 500 to 550, DPA1 in 600 to 610, and DPB1 in 400 to 480. Rather than using new phenotypic data, the later analysis identified candidate immune exposures from TCR beta sequences and from how often those sequences occurred across donors. A handful of DR-DQ haplotypes were handled as single units for association and clustering because linkage in the cohort was strong. An earlier analysis of about 620 of the donors applied high-throughput TCR beta sequencing to assess whether each TCR beta V gene segment acted as functional or pseudogenic. The T cell repertoires of 666 subjects were profiled by immunosequencing and related to cytomegalovirus serostatus. Donor age, sex, ethnicity and CMV serostatus were compiled together with the repertoire data. Both class I and class II loci were covered by HLA typing, at four-digit resolution. The genetic ancestry cluster associated with self-reported Caucasian donors included over 65% of the 398 genotyped donors. An early release covering 550 to 650 HLA-typed donors comprised about 300 gigabases of sequencing data and approximately 80 million unique TCR sequences. To predict cytomegalovirus infection status, the study combined high-throughput TCR immunosequencing, statistical association of individual TCRs with disease status, and machine learning. In addition to the first cohort of roughly 700 subjects, a separate validation cohort of about 120 different subjects was used. In a later analysis, previously published TCR beta repertoires from about 640 donors were re-analyzed and high-resolution HLA genotyping was added so that TCR occurrence patterns could be studied.

Results and caveats for the whole study, not just this receptor: Because the 87-base-pair reads could not distinguish some IMGT-functional V segments, including TRBV6-2 and TRBV6-3, those segments were excluded. In the study, around 150 TCR beta chains were listed as associated with cytomegalovirus. Three of the identified cytomegalovirus-associated TCR beta chains were confirmed in vitro to be specific for cytomegalovirus antigens. Broadly in line with IMGT annotations, most TCR beta V segments showed up in productive rearrangements about 90% or about 30% of the time in an earlier analysis of approximately 600 of the donors. Cytomegalovirus status was reported to be diagnosed by the classifier with high specificity and sensitivity in both the original and validation cohorts. Because some donors lacked HLA typing at each locus, the association tests relied only on the typed subset. According to a later analysis, parvovirus B19, influenza, CMV and Epstein-Barr virus appeared linked to several top co-occurrence clusters. Most TCR sequences were seen in very few donors, while some public TCRs were found in many individuals. According to a later analysis, most CMV-associated TCR beta chains appeared to be HLA-restricted, and the HLA associations seemed to be driven largely by CMV exposure. The presence/absence analyses assumed that sequencing depth was roughly uniform across donors, and that assumption may not be true. Immune exposure information for the cohort was limited to CMV serostatus. When HLA alleles, especially DR and DQ, strongly co-occurred, TCR associations were difficult to assign to individual alleles. A later analysis associated 15,000 to 20,000 TCR beta sequences with specific HLA alleles at a false discovery rate of 0.05. In a later analysis, HLA-associated TCR beta chains showed more clonal expansion and lower generation probabilities than non-associated chains that were equally common. Because counts were too low, fewer than 20 rarely observed V segments, including chromosome 9 orphons, were excluded from the earlier analysis of 587 of the donors. Linkage disequilibrium might explain the correlated functional status among segregating V segments, but an unknown experimental factor could not be excluded. A cluster of highly shared sequence variants was judged likely to be a technical artifact of the sequencing pipeline. V-gene and J-gene trimming of TCR beta chains was associated with a missense DCLRE1C variant in a later genetic analysis, and the association was replicated in an independent cohort. The authors suggested that the approach could potentially be extended to other disease states and immunological phenotypes. A later genetic analysis reported fewer N-insertions in productive TCRs among donors in an Asian-associated ancestry cluster than the roughly 700-donor mean. A further reported finding was that TCR beta sequences accurately predicted the HLA-A and HLA-B alleles for most subjects in the first cohort. In a later analysis, TCR association rates were found to vary across HLA loci, with the most associated TCRs seen for DRB1 alleles and the fewest for HLA-C alleles. Only TCR beta chains were sequenced in this cohort, and the absence of alpha or paired-chain data limited detectable features.

The cohort was made up of approximately 670 healthy bone marrow donors. At the time of sampling, every cohort member was nominally healthy, though immune exposures that went unrecorded were likely present. The donor tested CMV seronegative, placing the donor among the 350 or so seronegative members of the cohort. A peripheral blood sample was provided by each donor, and peripheral blood mononuclear cells were used for TCR beta sequencing. The Qiagen DNeasy Blood Extraction Kit was used to extract genomic DNA from the blood cell samples. The CDR3 holds 15 amino acids from the cysteine to the phenylalanine. Solely the CDR3 DNA is kept, with 45 bases framed from the first base. CDR1 and CDR2 are read off the germline V gene (reference sequence) as PRHDT and FYEKMQ. Details on this clone: Its antigen is unknown. Germline is not matched at one junction end, which may reflect a read error.

Receptor libraries were prepared by the immunoSEQ multiplex PCR assay. For the multiplex PCR, a mixture combining 60 forward primers for TCR Vbeta segments and 13 reverse primers for TCR Jbeta segments was used. Amplification of the CDR3 region of rearranged TCR beta genes was performed with a multiplex PCR assay on genomic DNA. The Illumina HiSeq System was used to sequence the amplified TCR beta libraries as 87-base-pair reads. The paper's data handling went like this. Across the 670 or so repertoires, a later analysis counted approximately 83 million unique TCR beta chains, 9.5 million to 13 million of which were shared by at least two donors. Raw reads were error-corrected and collapsed into unique sequences by a nearest-neighbor algorithm in which closely related sequences were merged to remove PCR and sequencing errors. CDR3 sequences were aligned to IMGT reference sequences to assign V, D and J gene segments. For a sequence to be retained, a match of at least six nucleotides was required to both a V gene segment and a J gene segment. A rearrangement counted as productive if the CDR3 had no stop codons and remained in frame with V and J, and every other rearrangement counted as non-productive. CDR3 was defined by IMGT convention, running from the second conserved V-encoded cysteine to the conserved J-encoded phenylalanine. The earlier analysis of some 550 of the donors excluded any sequence lacking an unambiguous match to a single V gene segment. In an earlier analysis of several hundred of the donors, a V segment was called functional when productive rearrangements were above 56.7%, and segregating when the standard deviation between donors exceeded 5%. To diagnose cytomegalovirus status from the catalog of TCR beta chain sequences, a statistical classification framework was built. In a later analysis, TCR nucleotide sequences were compared against IMGT/GENE-DB human TR gene sequences so that V and J genes could be assigned. Using the TCRdist pipeline, a later analysis assigned CDR3 sequences along with most-parsimonious VDJ recombination scenarios. In a later analysis, each TCR beta chain was defined by its CDR3 amino acid sequence together with its V-gene family, and reads lacking a unique V-gene family were excluded. A later analysis removed several hundred highly shared, low-generation-probability nucleotide sequences to deal with suspected cross-contamination and a sequencing artifact. In a later analysis, a clonal expansion index was calculated for each public chain from normalized within-repertoire ranks of inferred template counts. In a later analysis, generation probabilities were computed using a VDJ recombination model fitted to out-of-frame rearrangements, and the results were checked against IGoR. In a later analysis, TCR-TCR, TCR-HLA and TCR-CMV co-occurrence was scored with hypergeometric tests, and a repertoire-size bias correction was applied to TCR pairs. In a later analysis, false discovery rates were estimated by permuting HLA or CMV assignments 20 times. A later analysis grouped co-occurring TCRs with DBSCAN, adding TCRdist sequence similarity when clustering within HLA-allele-positive subsets. Repertoires with fewer than 30,000 or more than 120,000 public chains were left out of co-occurrence clustering, as were about five repertoires with anomalous nucleotide sharing. Drawn from immuneACCESS, this table holds only the in-frame rearrangements with V and J called that TCRdb kept. Clones are partly lost; checked studies trace under half to an unresolved V gene and leave the rest unexplained. V, J and clone size are taken as reported in that table, and D and trimming were inferred from the DNA itself. Here the sample has about 190,000 clones; 84% occur a single time. Of the sample, around 0.27% is held by the ten largest clones.

The chain is made from TRBV13 and TRBJ2-7, with a tentative D gene TRBD2 over 6 matching bases. This receptor was identified in a boy younger than 18 in good health and CMV-seronegative. Material for sequencing was PBMCs. Read as DNA, the sequence is TGTGCCAGCAGCTTAGAGGGCGGGACGGCCTACGGGCAGTACTTC. The encoded protein is CASSLEGGTAYGQYF.